This T cell receptor (beta chain) originates from a study of T-cell memory formation after mild COVID-19. Study-level information: There were largely donor-specific TCR clusters. The study, taken as a whole, reports: CD4/CD8 balance characterized clones contracting day 15 to 85, and CD4+ skew characterized later expanders.

The ends lost 1 base at V and 0 bases at J; junction bases unmatched: 2. The CDR3 contains 15 residues. TCRdb called the 5' RACE reads again in MiXCR, with one record for every CDR3 protein. This sample has 90,000 to 120,000 distinct CDR3 sequences, with about 15% found just once. Turning to this clonotype: Its antigen is undetermined.

The chain has TRBV12-3 or TRBV12-4 and TRBJ2-7; 8 bases match TRBD1. The sequence was obtained from a man aged 18 to 29 who had mild COVID-19 (a few samples of this study predate the infection). Cell type and time point are not known. The sequencing input was PBMCs or a T cell subset sorted from them (not recorded which). The CDR3 reads CASSLGQGPSYEQYF. The CDR3 bases are TGTGCCAGCAGTTTAGGACAGGGGCCCTCCTACGAGCAGTACTTC.